A single sample gave rise to the 3 T cell receptor beta chains below, sequenced in a study of cytomegalovirus exposure and HLA in healthy donors (TCRdb year 2017). The method behind the library was the immunoSEQ multiplex PCR assay. For the multiplex PCR, a mixture combining 60 forward primers for TCR Vbeta segments and 13 reverse primers for TCR Jbeta segments was used. As stored in TCRdb, this immuneACCESS dataset retains in-frame rearrangements with V and J assigned. A fraction of the clones does not appear; measured against another copy, unresolved V genes explain less than half of the discrepancy, and the remainder lacks a known reason. Here the sample has approximately 160,000 clones; about 80% occur a single time. Clones ranked in the top ten supply roughly 9.3% of the sample. The sequenced sample was PBMCs. These receptors were taken from a man between 18 and 29 years old in good health and CMV-seropositive.

This rearrangement joins TRBV5-1 to TRBJ2-7; the match to TRBD1 covers 8 bases. V trimming: 4 bases; J trimming: 6 bases; junction bases outside the gene matches: 3. Germline assignment: CDR1 SGHRS and CDR2 YFSETQ. The CDR3 runs to 12 residues. Here the CDR3 reads CASSLGQGEQYF. The CDR3 coding sequence is TGCGCCAGCAGCCTCGGACAGGGCGAGCAGTACTTC. Based on the CDR3 plus reference TRBV5-1 and TRBJ2-7, the full variable domain is KAGVTQTPRYLIKTRGQQVTLSCSPISGHRSVSWYQQTPGQGLQFLFEYFSETQRNKGNFPGRFSGRQFSNSRSEMNVSTLELGDSALYLCASSLGQGEQYFGPGTRLTVT.

J is TRBJ1-5 and V is TRBV30; D gene uncertain. The CDR3 is 17 amino acids. Germline CDR1 reads GTSNPN; CDR2 reads SVGIG (reference sequence). V was trimmed by 0 bases and J by 1 base, leaving 16 bases between them. DNA for the CDR3: TGTGCCTGGAGTGTAAAATTCCCGGGAGTAAGCAATCAGCCCCAGCATTTT. Its translation is CAWSVKFPGVSNQPQHF.

This sequence joins TRBV6-1 and TRBJ1-2; TRBD1 matches 7 bases. V lost 6 bases, J lost 1 base, and 2 bases stayed unmatched. Looked up from germline, CDR1 is MNHNS and CDR2 is SASEGT. CDR3 size: 13 residues. The CDR3 loop is CASSRDSNYGYTF. In nucleotides, the CDR3 is TGTGCCAGCAGCCGGGACAGTAACTATGGCTACACCTTC.